This TCR beta chain derives from a study of regulatory T cells in long-lasting Graves disease. General study points: Patients with persistent disease shared 2,500 to 3,500 public clonotypes, outpacing the 966 shared by new patients. Patients with persistent Graves' had lower TCR diversity than newly diagnosed patients.

The germline V and J ends were trimmed by 3 bases and 1 base, with 11 bases remaining between them. The CDR3 runs to 15 residues. CDR1 is SGHNT, CDR2 YENEEA, per germline. Time point in this sample: newly diagnosed GD, antithyroid drugs for less than 3 months. Isolated PBMC RNA provided the starting material for the TCR library. This clonotype was observed a handful of times. Its antigen is not known. The authors built TCR beta libraries using iRepertoire HTBI primers and Arm-PCR of CDR3 regions. TCRdb passed the multiplex PCR reads through MiXCR, listing each CDR3 protein once. The repertoire includes hundreds of thousands of distinct CDR3 sequences, roughly 14% of them detected once, and over 7.5% sits in the top ten. The same specimen was also included in a second study, on T cells in Graves' hyperthyroidism and ophthalmopathy. That report notes: Absence of ophthalmopathy progression within 18 months defined stable Graves' hyperthyroidism.

This sequence originates from a man aged 25 to 40 with Graves disease. The chain has TRBV11-3 and TRBJ2-3; possibly TRBD2 for D (6 bases). The material was peripheral blood mononuclear cells (PBMCs), obtained at new diagnosis, from a patient treated with antithyroid drugs. CDR3 protein: CASSFGRDRTDTQYF. The CDR3 bases are TGTGCCAGCAGCTTCGGGCGGGACCGCACAGATACGCAGTATTTT.